The TCR beta chain under discussion was sequenced for a study of OX40 agonist ivuxolimab in advanced cancers. Study at large: Head and neck, renal cell, melanoma or hepatocellular carcinoma were the cancers that dose-escalation patients had.

The germline gives CDR1 SEHNR, CDR2 FQNEAQ (reference sequence). The germline V and J ends were trimmed by 1 base and 2 bases, with 9 bases remaining between them. The CDR3 length is 14 residues. Study conclusions and caveats: Dose levels from 0.1 to 3.0 mg/kg saw CD4+ and CD8+ blood T cells expand clonally by week 6.

As concerns this clone: Its antigen is not identified.

Profiled with immunoSEQ multiplex PCR; TCRdb holds only in-frame clones, not every one. The repertoire holds around 30,000 clones, roughly 82% seen once, with 20% to 25% in the top ten. The chain carries TRBV7-9 and TRBJ2-7; D may be TRBD1 (5 bases). This receptor was obtained from an adult with an advanced solid tumor such as melanoma, head and neck, liver or kidney cancer. The sample in question was CD4+ or CD8+ T cells sorted from blood, obtained in a trial of the OX40 agonist ivuxolimab. In DNA form, the CDR3 reads TGTGCCAGCAGCTTAGAAGCAGGGACCTACGAGCAGTACTTC. It codes for CASSLEAGTYEQYF.